Each of the 28 T cell receptor beta chains below was sequenced from the same sample in a study of beta chain features in type 1 diabetes. cDNA synthesis used the whole RNA isolate, giving expressed TCRB sequences. Libraries were prepared by immunoSEQ multiplex PCR; TCRdb keeps only in-frame clonotypes and omits some of them. The sample includes 900,000 or so clones, under 20% of them seen just once. The specimen was naive CD4+ T cells from blood. All receptors come from a woman aged 18-29 years in good health.

The V call is TRBV28, the J call TRBJ1-3, with 8 bases that match TRBD1. Germline V gene sequence: CDR1 MDHEN, CDR2 SYDVKM. The CDR3 runs 15 residues. Trimming at V came to 5 bases and at J to 3 bases, leaving 6 bases not matched to a gene. In DNA, the CDR3 is TGTGCCAGCAGTGTTGCAGGGGGCGGTGGAAACACCATATATTTT. It encodes CASSVAGGGGNTIYF.

The chain recombines TRBV9 with TRBJ2-7, with 10 bases identical to TRBD1. Trimming removed 2 bases from V and 5 bases from J; junction bases left unmatched: 4. Looked up from germline, CDR1 is SGDLS and CDR2 is YYNGEE. This CDR3 has 14 residues. The chain's CDR3 is CASSVGQGLNEQYF. The CDR3 nucleotides are TGTGCCAGCAGCGTGGGACAGGGGTTGAACGAGCAGTACTTC.

This clone has more than one count but fewer than ten. The chain links TRBV4-2 to TRBJ2-1; D is unclear. With 0 bases removed from V and 6 bases from J, the gap between germline ends came to 9 bases. The germline CDR1 and CDR2 sequences are LGHNA and YNFKEQ. CDR3 length equals 14 residues. As DNA, the CDR3 is TGTGCCAGCAGCCAAGATCCGGCAGGCAATGAGCAGTTCTTC. This encodes CASSQDPAGNEQFF.

This clone was detected only a few times. The chain has TRBV7-2 and TRBJ2-3; D might be TRBD1 (6 bases). Germline V lookup: CDR1 SGHTA, CDR2 FQGNSA. The V end lost 2 bases, the J end lost 6 bases, and 15 bases lay between the germline ends. The CDR3 runs to 15 residues. The CDR3 here is CASSLMIQGSDTQYF. For the CDR3, the DNA is TGTGCCAGCAGCTTAATGATACAGGGTTCGGATACGCAGTATTTT.

The chain uses TRBV7-3 and TRBJ2-3; TRBD1 matches 9 bases. CDR3 length: 17 residues. After removal of 0 bases from V and 1 base from J, the junction contained 5 bases not matched to a gene. Germline V CDR1 and CDR2: SGHTA, FQGTGA. The CDR3 here is CASSLTPQGAGTDTQYF. The CDR3 DNA sequence: TGTGCCAGCAGCTTAACACCACAGGGGGCGGGCACAGATACGCAGTATTTT.

This clone has a handful of counts. The V call is TRBV2, the J call TRBJ1-5; 7 bases map to TRBD1. The junction had 4 bases not matched to a gene; V was cut back by 5 bases and J by 6 bases. This CDR3 spans 13 amino acids. Per germline, CDR1 SNHLY and CDR2 FYNNEI. The CDR3 DNA is TGTGCCAGCAGTTCGGAGGGGGCTCAGCCCCAGCATTTT. Protein: CASSSEGAQPQHF.

This clone was observed a single time. This rearrangement joins TRBV6-4 to TRBJ2-2; D call uncertain. Germline V gives CDR1 MRHNA, CDR2 SNTAGT. This CDR3 comprises 13 residues. V lost 6 bases to trimming and J lost 7 bases, with 12 bases between them. CDR3 loop: CASRPFGGGELFF. In DNA form, the CDR3 reads TGTGCCAGCAGACCATTCGGTGGCGGGGAGCTGTTTTTT.

This clone was found a few times. The chain joins TRBV27 to TRBJ2-3; D is tentatively TRBD1 or TRBD2 (5 bases each). Germline-derived CDR1 and CDR2 are MNHEY and SMNVEV (reference sequence). The CDR3 spans 16 residues. Trimming removed 7 bases from V and 2 bases from J, with 19 bases in between. CDR3: CASNSGTPAYTDTQYF. Written as DNA, the CDR3 is TGTGCCAGCAACTCCGGGACGCCGGCCTACACAGATACGCAGTATTTT.

The V gene is TRBV6-1, the J gene TRBJ1-2; perhaps TRBD1 as D (5 bases). The germline gives CDR1 MNHNS, CDR2 SASEGT. The CDR3 consists of 13 residues. The V end was cut by 11 bases, the J end by 2 bases, with 15 bases between. Written as DNA, the CDR3 is TGTGCCGCGGGGGGTTCTTTAAACTATGGCTACACCTTC. It codes for CAAGGSLNYGYTF.

This clone was observed a handful of times. The gene calls are TRBV4-2 and TRBJ2-5; D possibly matches TRBD1 or TRBD2 (5 bases each). The end of the DNA is better explained by TRBJ2-7, so the J call may be wrong. CDR1 LGHNA and CDR2 YNFKEQ come from the germline V gene. The CDR3 sequence is 14 residues long. In DNA, the CDR3 is TGTGCCAGCAGCCAACCCGGGACCACCTACGAGCAGTACTTC. The encoded protein is CASSQPGTTYEQYF.

This clone has more than one count but fewer than ten. CDR3 amino acids: CASSGQVYTEAFF. CDR3 nucleotides: TGTGCCAGCAGCGGACAGGTCTACACTGAAGCTTTCTTT. J is TRBJ1-1 and V is TRBV28; TRBD1 matches 7 bases. The length of the CDR3 is 13 residues. CDR1 MDHEN and CDR2 SYDVKM come from the germline V gene. V shed 6 bases and J 3 bases; nucleotides not matched to a gene: 4.

The sample holds a few counts of this clone. The V gene is TRBV28, the J gene TRBJ2-3; D perhaps matches TRBD2 (6 bases). The V gene lost 7 bases and the J gene lost 4 bases, with 18 bases spanning the gap. Germline CDR1 reads MDHEN; CDR2 reads SYDVKM. The CDR3 extends over 15 amino acids. The CDR3 region is CASKRGGIRADTQYF. DNA for the CDR3: TGTGCCAGCAAACGGGGAGGTATTCGAGCAGATACGCAGTATTTT.

The chain carries TRBV7-9 and TRBJ1-2; D is unclear. V shed 4 bases and J shed 4 bases, with 7 bases lying between them. CDR1 SEHNR and CDR2 FQNEAQ come from the germline V gene (reference sequence). The CDR3 runs 12 residues. In DNA form, the CDR3 reads TGTGCCAGCAGCTCTTCAATCTATGGCTACACCTTC. Protein: CASSSSIYGYTF.

This clone was detected only a few times. The V and J genes are TRBV4-3 and TRBJ2-1; D not resolved. Deletions cut 0 bases from V and 7 bases from J, with 7 bases between. Germline values: CDR1 LGHNA, CDR2 YSLEER. CDR3 size: 13 residues. The chain's CDR3 is CASSQDVVNEQFF. The CDR3 DNA is TGCGCCAGCAGCCAAGATGTAGTTAATGAGCAGTTCTTC.

The V gene is TRBV5-4, the J gene TRBJ2-1; D gene unclear. CDR1 and CDR2 from the germline V gene are SGHNT and YYREEE (reference sequence). Trimming shortened V by 5 bases and J by 3 bases, and 6 bases separated the two germline ends. The CDR3 spans 12 residues. CDR3 loop: CASRTDYNEQFF. The CDR3 DNA follows: TGTGCCAGCAGGACGGACTACAATGAGCAGTTCTTC. The variable domain in full, completed from reference TRBV5-4 and TRBJ2-1, reads ETGVTQSPTHLIKTRGQQVTLRCSSQSGHNTVSWYQQALGQGPQFIFQYYREEENGRGNFPPRFSGLQFPNYSSELNVNALELDDSALYLCASRTDYNEQFFGPGTRLTVL.

V is TRBV7-9 and J is TRBJ2-7; D is unclear. Germline V gives CDR1 SEHNR, CDR2 FQNEAQ (reference sequence). There are 13 residues in the CDR3. Deletions cut 2 bases from V and 2 bases from J, with 7 bases between. CDR3 nucleotides: TGTGCCAGCAGCTTAACCTTAACCTACGAGCAGTACTTC. Its translation: CASSLTLTYEQYF. The full variable domain, rest sourced from reference TRBV7-9 and TRBJ2-7, is DTGVSQNPRHKITKRGQNVTFRCDPISEHNRLYWYRQTLGQGPEFLTYFQNEAQLEKSRLLSDRFSAERPKGSFSTLEIQRTEQGDSAMYLCASSLTLTYEQYFGPGTRLTVT.

The rearrangement links TRBV18 to TRBJ2-1; the D gene is possibly TRBD2 (5 bases). CDR1 is KGHSH, CDR2 LQKENI, per germline. V shed 0 bases and J shed 4 bases, with 13 bases lying between them. The CDR3 consists of 16 residues. The CDR3 reads CASSPPLGMRYNEQFF. CDR3 nucleotides: TGTGCCAGCTCACCACCGCTCGGGATGCGTTACAATGAGCAGTTCTTC.

This clone was counted between two and nine times. The chain combines TRBV7-9 with TRBJ1-1; D not resolved. The CDR3 consists of 16 residues. Looked up from germline, CDR1 is SEHNR and CDR2 is FQNEAQ (reference sequence). V dropped 5 bases and J dropped 4 bases, with 20 bases sitting between them. The CDR3 loop reads CASSAPGSVRGTEAFF. CDR3 bases: TGTGCCAGCAGCGCCCCGGGCTCCGTAAGAGGCACTGAAGCTTTCTTT.

The rearrangement uses TRBV6-5 and TRBJ2-3; D ambiguous. The germline V gene encodes CDR1 MNHEY and CDR2 SVGAGI. The CDR3 runs to 14 residues. V was pared by 7 bases and J by 1 base, with 12 bases between. For the CDR3, the DNA is TGTGCCAGCACCCGGCAATTCCGCACAGATACGCAGTATTTT. It codes for CASTRQFRTDTQYF.

About this clone itself: The same CDR3 arises from other DNA sequences in this sample as well. The J gene is TRBJ2-1, the V gene TRBV5-1; TRBD1 is a possible D gene (8 bases). The germline CDR1 and CDR2 sequences are SGHRS and YFSETQ. Trimming pared 5 bases from V and 4 bases from J, leaving 13 bases between. CDR3 length: 14 residues. CDR3 in amino acids: CASSGQGLYNEQFF. DNA of the CDR3: TGCGCCAGCAGTGGACAGGGACTATACAATGAGCAGTTCTTC.

The genes are TRBV28 and TRBJ1-5; 8 nucleotides match TRBD1. V shed 0 bases and J 3 bases; nucleotides not matched to a gene: 1. The CDR3 consists of 15 residues. Germline CDR1 MDHEN, CDR2 SYDVKM. CDR3 DNA sequence: TGTGCCAGCAGTTTATGGGGACAGGACAATCAGCCCCAGCATTTT. It translates to CASSLWGQDNQPQHF.

This clone turned up a few times. A read error may produce the germline difference seen at one junction end. The CDR3 protein is CASILRVTTGELFF. DNA of the CDR3: TGTGCCAGCATCTTAAGGGTAACCACCGGGGAGCTGTTTTTT. The V call is TRBV7-2, the J call TRBJ2-2; no definite D call. Germline CDR1 is SGHTA and CDR2 is FQGNSA. This CDR3 is built from 14 residues.

This clone was observed a few times. The rearrangement links TRBV7-9 to TRBJ2-2, with 7 bases aligning to TRBD2. The CDR3 has 18 amino acids. Germline V gene sequence: CDR1 SEHNR, CDR2 FQNEAQ (reference sequence). Germline trimming cut 5 bases from V and 5 bases from J; bases unmatched to any gene: 17. The CDR3 DNA follows: TGTGCCAGCAGCCCCGGCGGCCTAGCGGAGGGGCCTACCGGGGAGCTGTTTTTT. Protein: CASSPGGLAEGPTGELFF.

This clone was found a few times. The chain joins TRBV15 to TRBJ1-2, with 8 nucleotides matching TRBD1. J lost 6 bases, V lost 0 bases, and 3 bases had no gene match. The CDR3 runs 14 residues. Germline lookup yields CDR1 LNHNV and CDR2 YYDKDF (reference sequence). CDR3 DNA sequence: TGTGCCACCAGCAGAGATCAGGGGGCGGATGGCTACACCTTC. This translates into CATSRDQGADGYTF.

This clone was seen a handful of times. V usage is TRBV10-3 and J usage is TRBJ2-3, with D possibly TRBD1 on 7 matching bases. Deletions cut 0 bases from V and 4 bases from J, with 14 bases between. Germline CDR1 reads ENHRY; CDR2 reads SYGVKD. The CDR3 length is 16 residues. The CDR3 coding sequence is TGTGCCATCAGTGAGTCGACAGGGAGGCGGCCAGATACGCAGTATTTT. This codes for CAISESTGRRPDTQYF.

This clone was observed a handful of times. Other DNA sequences within the sample encode an identical CDR3. The rearrangement joins TRBV28 to TRBJ1-2; TRBD1 aligns across 8 bases. The CDR3 has 15 residues. With 2 bases clipped from V and 1 base from J, the junction kept 3 bases outside the gene matches. Germline CDR1 is MDHEN and CDR2 is SYDVKM. CDR3 amino acids: CASSLPGQGNYGYTF. The CDR3 DNA reads TGTGCCAGCAGTTTACCCGGACAGGGTAACTATGGCTACACCTTC.

The rearrangement links TRBV19 to TRBJ1-1; 8 bases line up with TRBD1. Germline V gene data show CDR1 as LNHDA and CDR2 as SQIVND (reference sequence). With V trimmed by 8 bases and J by 1 base, 6 bases remained unmatched. The CDR3 length is 14 residues. In DNA, the CDR3 is TGTGCCAGTGGTGGGACAGGCGGGAACACTGAAGCTTTCTTT. It yields the protein CASGGTGGNTEAFF.

The chain links TRBV4-2 to TRBJ2-1, with 8 bases matching TRBD2. CDR1 is LGHNA, CDR2 YNFKEQ, per germline. V dropped 0 bases and J dropped 9; count of bases not matched to a gene: 13. The CDR3 runs to 17 residues. CDR3 in amino acids: CASSQEGLAGARVEQFF. CDR3 coding DNA: TGTGCCAGCAGCCAAGAGGGGCTAGCGGGTGCCCGCGTTGAGCAGTTCTTC.